This T cell receptor beta chain was recovered during a study of blood T cell repertoires in COVID-19. Study-level information: The cDNA or gDNA used as material had been derived from T cells, B-cell-depleted T cells, or PBMCs.

Clones were read by immunoSEQ multiplex PCR, and TCRdb kept only the in-frame ones, dropping some. The sample records around 31,000 clones, more than 80% being singletons. The CDR3 spans 15 residues. The J segment lost 6 bases and the V segment lost 0 bases, leaving 5 bases of the junction unmatched. Germline V CDR1 and CDR2: LGHDT, YNNKEL (reference sequence). V and J are TRBV3-1 (or the pseudogene TRBV3-2) and TRBJ1-5, with TRBD1 identical over 7 bases. The material sequenced was peripheral blood. The clonotype comes from a woman aged 40 to 49 with active or convalescent COVID-19. In nucleotides, the CDR3 is TGTGCCAGCAGCCAAGACAGGGGGATCGGTCAGCCCCAGCATTTT. Encoded protein: CASSQDRGIGQPQHF.